This note documents a single T cell receptor beta chain sequence. The antigen is undetermined. This entry comes from a study of siplizumab effects on memory and regulatory T cells. Study observations and caveats: Alloreactive sequences from unstimulated CD4+ memory cells fell significantly with siplizumab. Naive T cell populations appeared to exhibit greater diversity than memory cells and appeared to be major alloresponse contributors.

The protocol was immunoSEQ multiplex PCR, while the TCRdb copy is restricted to in-frame clones and leaves out a portion. Of about 62,000 clones in the sample, roughly 85% were seen once. The CDR3 is 13 residues long. Per the germline V gene, CDR1 is SGHTA and CDR2 is FQGTGA. The sequence derives from a human donor in good health. The source material was memory CD4+ T cells sorted from blood. This chain links TRBV7-3 with TRBJ2-7; 11 nucleotides match TRBD2. The end of the DNA is better explained by TRBJ2-5, so the J call may be wrong. The CDR3 loop reads CASSEGLAGTQYF. The CDR3 region has the DNA TGTGCCAGCAGCGAAGGACTAGCGGGGACCCAGTACTTC.